This T cell receptor (beta chain) was identified during a study of human T cells and chemical hapten exposure. General study findings and limits: The study found that DPC sensitization did not change TCRs above 1 in 1000 frequency.

Time point meaning: patch test 1, 2 weeks after DPC sensitization. As to treatment: therapeutic diphenylcyclopropenone sensitization with weekly scalp DPC. The drawing of blood occurred before each patch test was applied. Each CDR3 protein is one row after TCRdb ran MiXCR on the RACE reads. The sample gives about 81,000 distinct CDR3 sequences, about 6.8% of which show up once; roughly 1.6% is in the top ten. A note on this clonotype: Its antigen is undetermined.

The source of this sequence is a woman in her thirties with alopecia areata. Some clones in this sample may be carry-over from other donors' samples. The starting material was whole blood, obtained in connection with sensitization to the hapten diphenylcyclopropenone (DPC).

The CDR3 reads CASSFFGNMNTEAFF. The DNA for the CDR3 is TGTGCCAGCAGCTTTTTTGGCAATATGAACACTGAAGCTTTCTTT. This sequence joins TRBV5-5 and TRBJ1-1; D gene unclear. Germline lookup yields CDR1 SGHKS and CDR2 YYEKEE (reference sequence). V shed 2 bases and J shed 0 bases, with 11 bases lying between them. The CDR3 is made up of 15 amino acids.